The T cell receptor beta chain described here comes from a study of human T cells and chemical hapten exposure. The overall study: Patients, largely female, had alopecia areata, totalis or universalis.

TCRdb re-called the RACE reads through MiXCR, storing one row per CDR3 protein. The sample holds approximately 340,000 distinct CDR3 sequences; 5.5% to 8% are singletons and the top ten take 7.5% to 8.5%. The study, taken as a whole, reports: While controls formed fewer of them, expanded TCRs formed significantly more large CDR3 similarity clusters.

Only a few counts were recorded for this clonotype. The antigen is unknown. Time point denoted: patch test 1, 2 weeks after DPC sensitization. Sample treatment: therapeutic diphenylcyclopropenone sensitization with weekly scalp DPC. The J segment lost 2 bases and the V segment lost 6 bases, leaving 5 bases of the junction unmatched. Germline values: CDR1 SQVTM, CDR2 ANQGSEA. The CDR3 consists of 15 residues. This TCR came from a woman under 30 with alopecia areata. Some clones in this sample may be carry-over from other donors' samples. This chain uses TRBV29-1 with TRBJ2-3, with 13 nucleotides matching TRBD2. Source: whole blood, taken in connection with sensitization to the hapten diphenylcyclopropenone (DPC). The DNA of the CDR3 is TGCAGCGTCGCGACTAGCGGGGGGCCCACAGATACGCAGTATTTT. Translation: CSVATSGGPTDTQYF.